These 5 T cell receptor beta chains share one sample of origin, sequenced in a study of T cell changes during pregnancy in multiple sclerosis. Data came from immunoSEQ multiplex PCR; TCRdb stores just in-frame clones and leaves some out. The sample carries 95,000 to 150,000 clones, approximately 93% recorded once. Sequenced here: peripheral blood, sampled before pregnancy. These receptor sequences come from a female donor with multiple sclerosis, enrolled in a pregnancy study.

V and J are TRBV27 and TRBJ2-3; 9 bases agree with TRBD1. The CDR3 runs 16 residues. Trimming cost V 5 bases and J 4 bases; bases outside gene matches: 10. CDR1 is MNHEY and CDR2 is SMNVEV in the germline V gene (reference sequence). The DNA of the CDR3 is TGTGCCAGCAGTCCTATGGACAGGGGATCGTCAGATACGCAGTATTTT. This codes for CASSPMDRGSSDTQYF.

The V gene is TRBV10-3, the J gene TRBJ2-1, with TRBD2 as a possible D gene (5 bases). Trimming took off 6 bases at V and 7 bases at J, with 10 bases between the two ends. Looked up from germline, CDR1 is ENHRY and CDR2 is SYGVKD. The CDR3 length is 12 residues. Here the CDR3 reads CAISGEGNEQFF. The CDR3 DNA is TGTGCCATCAGCGGGGAAGGGAATGAGCAGTTCTTC.

V and J are TRBV5-1 and TRBJ1-1; weak D call: TRBD1 (6 bases). The germline V gene encodes CDR1 SGHRS and CDR2 YFSETQ. V lost 1 base to trimming and J lost 3 bases, with 13 bases between them. This CDR3 has 15 residues. CDR3 DNA sequence: TGCGCCAGCAGCTTGATGACAGGCCGAGACACTGAAGCTTTCTTT. Protein: CASSLMTGRDTEAFF. Full variable domain (rest looked up from reference TRBV5-1 and TRBJ1-1): KAGVTQTPRYLIKTRGQQVTLSCSPISGHRSVSWYQQTPGQGLQFLFEYFSETQRNKGNFPGRFSGRQFSNSRSEMNVSTLELGDSALYLCASSLMTGRDTEAFFGQGTRLTVV.

The V call is TRBV2, the J call TRBJ2-2; D may be TRBD1 (5 bases). Germline V gives CDR1 SNHLY, CDR2 FYNNEI. V was clipped by 5 bases and J by 4 bases, with 20 bases between them. This CDR3 contains 17 residues. CDR3 loop: CASSRSLGVMSTGELFF. The CDR3 DNA follows: TGTGCCAGCAGTCGCTCCCTAGGGGTAATGTCCACCGGGGAGCTGTTTTTT.

The chain joins TRBV30 to TRBJ1-2, with 7 bases identical to TRBD1. The CDR3 is 16 residues long. V trimming: 0 bases; J trimming: 2 bases; junction bases outside the gene matches: 9. Germline CDR1 reads GTSNPN; CDR2 reads SVGIG (reference sequence). CDR3 sequence: CAWSVGTAASNYGYTF. The CDR3 DNA reads TGTGCCTGGAGTGTAGGGACAGCGGCTTCAAACTATGGCTACACCTTC.